This T cell receptor beta chain originates from a study of spatial heterogeneity in lung cancer. Trimming shortened V by 0 bases and J by 11 bases, and 23 bases separated the two germline ends. The CDR3 has 18 residues. Looked up from germline, CDR1 is MGHRA and CDR2 is YSYEKL. This clonotype was found a few times. Time point here: sample taken at primary tumor resection. Unsorted tumor, nontumor lung tissue or cryopreserved PBMC supplied the whole RNA. One entry per CDR3 protein, called by TCRdb with MiXCR from the 5' RACE reads. The sample shows some 55,000 distinct CDR3 sequences, about 5.9% of them seen only once.

The clonotype originates from a female donor with early-stage non-small cell lung cancer. This chain links TRBV4-1 with TRBJ1-6; D perhaps matches TRBD1 (6 bases). The sequences come from PBMCs, collected at surgery. The CDR3 is CASSQDSNRVLPGAPLHF. The CDR3 nucleotides are TGCGCCAGCAGCCAAGATTCGAACAGGGTATTGCCGGGGGCACCCCTCCACTTT.